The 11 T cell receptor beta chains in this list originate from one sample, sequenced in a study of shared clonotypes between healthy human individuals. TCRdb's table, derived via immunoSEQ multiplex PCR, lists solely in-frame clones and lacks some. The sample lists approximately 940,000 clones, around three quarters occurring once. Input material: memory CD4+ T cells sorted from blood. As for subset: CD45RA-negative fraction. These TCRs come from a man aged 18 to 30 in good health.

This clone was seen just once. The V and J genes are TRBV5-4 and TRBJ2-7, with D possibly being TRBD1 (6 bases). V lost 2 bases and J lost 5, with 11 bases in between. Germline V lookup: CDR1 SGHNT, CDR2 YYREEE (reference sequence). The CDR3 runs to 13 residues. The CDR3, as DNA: TGTGCCAGCAGCTTTTCAGGGGCACACGAGCAGTACTTC. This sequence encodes CASSFSGAHEQYF.

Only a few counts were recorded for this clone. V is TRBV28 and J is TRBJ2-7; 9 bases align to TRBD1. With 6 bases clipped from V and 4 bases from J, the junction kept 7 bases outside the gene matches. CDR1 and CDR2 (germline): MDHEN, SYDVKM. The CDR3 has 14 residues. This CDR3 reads CASSSRDRVYEQYF. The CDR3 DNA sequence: TGTGCCAGCAGCTCACGGGACAGGGTTTACGAGCAGTACTTC.

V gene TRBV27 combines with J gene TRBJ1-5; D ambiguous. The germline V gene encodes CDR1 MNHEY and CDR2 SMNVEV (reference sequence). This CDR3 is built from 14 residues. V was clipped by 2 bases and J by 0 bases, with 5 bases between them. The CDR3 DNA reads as TGTGCCAGCAGTTTAAAAGATAGCAATCAGCCCCAGCATTTT. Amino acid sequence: CASSLKDSNQPQHF.

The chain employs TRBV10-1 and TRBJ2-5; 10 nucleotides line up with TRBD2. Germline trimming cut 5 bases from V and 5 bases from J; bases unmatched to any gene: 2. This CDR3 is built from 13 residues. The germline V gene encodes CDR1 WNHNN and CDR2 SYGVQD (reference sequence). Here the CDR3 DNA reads TGCGCCAGCAGTTCTAGCGGGAGTGAGACCCAGTACTTC. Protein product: CASSSSGSETQYF.

This CDR3 is CASSQGGEKLFF. DNA of the CDR3: TGTGCCAGCAGCCAGGGGGGTGAAAAACTGTTTTTT. The rearrangement joins TRBV28 to TRBJ1-4; 7 bases agree with TRBD1. Germline CDR1 reads MDHEN; CDR2 reads SYDVKM. Trimming removed 6 bases from V and 7 bases from J; junction bases left unmatched: 2. The CDR3 extends over 12 amino acids.

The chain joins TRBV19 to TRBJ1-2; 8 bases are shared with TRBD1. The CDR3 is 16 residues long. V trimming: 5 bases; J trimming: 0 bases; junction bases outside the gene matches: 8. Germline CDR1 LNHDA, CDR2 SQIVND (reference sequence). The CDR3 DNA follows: TGTGCCAGTAGTCGGACAGGGCCGCAGTCTAACTATGGCTACACCTTC. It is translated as CASSRTGPQSNYGYTF.

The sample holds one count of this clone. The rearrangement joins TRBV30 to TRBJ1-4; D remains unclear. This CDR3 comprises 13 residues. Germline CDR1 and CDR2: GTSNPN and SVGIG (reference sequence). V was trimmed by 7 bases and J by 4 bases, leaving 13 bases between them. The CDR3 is CASLVGNNEKLFF. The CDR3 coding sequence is TGTGCCTCACTTGTAGGGAATAATGAAAAACTGTTTTTT. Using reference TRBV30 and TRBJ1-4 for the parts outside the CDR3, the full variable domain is SQTIHQWPATLVQPVGSPLSLECTVEGTSNPNLYWYRQAAGRGLQLLFYSVGIGQISSEVPQNLSASRPQDRQFILSSKKLLLSDSGFYLCASLVGNNEKLFFGSGTQLSVL.

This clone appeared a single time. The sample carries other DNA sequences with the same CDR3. This CDR3 reads CASSPLGRADTQYF. The CDR3 DNA reads TGTGCCAGCTCACCACTAGGGCGCGCAGATACGCAGTATTTT. The V gene is TRBV18, the J gene TRBJ2-3; D not certain. This CDR3 region has 14 residues. Per the germline V gene, CDR1 is KGHSH and CDR2 is LQKENI. V was cut by 1 base and J by 4 bases, with 9 bases left in between.

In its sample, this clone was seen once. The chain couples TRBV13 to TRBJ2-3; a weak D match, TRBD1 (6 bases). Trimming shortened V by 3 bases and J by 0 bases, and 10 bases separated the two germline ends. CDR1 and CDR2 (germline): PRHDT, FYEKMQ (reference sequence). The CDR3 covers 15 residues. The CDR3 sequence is CASSFVGASTDTQYF. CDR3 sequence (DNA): TGTGCCAGCAGCTTCGTGGGGGCTAGCACAGATACGCAGTATTTT.

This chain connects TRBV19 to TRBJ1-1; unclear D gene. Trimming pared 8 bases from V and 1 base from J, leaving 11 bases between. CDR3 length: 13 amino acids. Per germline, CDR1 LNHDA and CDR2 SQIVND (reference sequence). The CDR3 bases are TGTGCCAGTCAAGGGCGGCCGAACACTGAAGCTTTCTTT. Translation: CASQGRPNTEAFF. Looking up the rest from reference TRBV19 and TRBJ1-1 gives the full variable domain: DGGITQSPKYLFRKEGQNVTLSCEQNLNHDAMYWYRQDPGQGLRLIYYSQIVNDFQKGDIAEGYSVSREKKESFPLTVTSAQKNPTAFYLCASQGRPNTEAFFGQGTRLTVV.

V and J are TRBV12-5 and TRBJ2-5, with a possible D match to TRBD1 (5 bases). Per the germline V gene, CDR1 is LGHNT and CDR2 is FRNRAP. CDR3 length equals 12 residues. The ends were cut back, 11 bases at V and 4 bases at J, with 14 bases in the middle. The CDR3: CASRGPSETQYF. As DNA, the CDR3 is TGTGCTTCTAGGGGCCCTTCAGAGACCCAGTACTTC.